Detailed here is one TCR beta chain. What it recognizes is unknown. Through a sample-barcoded 5' primer and a J-beta primer mix, a second PCR was run for about 6 to 11 cycles. Every cDNA molecule carried a tag from a template-switch adaptor bearing 12 random nucleotides. TCRdb passed the 5' RACE reads through MiXCR, listing each CDR3 protein once. The data contain approximately 600,000 distinct CDR3 sequences, approximately 50% of them seen just once; the ten biggest clones take up 30% to 40%. The CDR3 totals 17 residues. The germline V gene encodes CDR1 SGHAT and CDR2 FQNNGV. V was pared by 7 bases and J by 2 bases, with 23 bases between. Each individual donor underwent a draw of approximately 10 milliliters of peripheral blood. The sample comes from a study of blood T cells in healthy people across ages. Whole-study results and caveats: Naive T cell percentage showed a strong correlation with TCR beta diversity. Versus aged donors, long-lived donors had higher diversity and more naive CD4+ cells.

This sequence joins TRBV11-2 and TRBJ2-5, with a tentative D call TRBD2 (6 bases). This TCR came from a man between 60 and 75 years old in good health. Sequenced input: blood. For the CDR3, the DNA is TGTGCCAGCACCAAGTCGGCGGGACTCGTCGTACAAGAGACCCAGTACTTC. Translating it yields CASTKSAGLVVQETQYF. The full variable domain, completed using reference TRBV11-2 and TRBJ2-5, is EAGVAQSPRYKIIEKRQSVAFWCNPISGHATLYWYQQILGQGPKLLIQFQNNGVVDDSQLPKDRFSAERLKGVDSTLKIQPAKLEDSAVYLCASTKSAGLVVQETQYFGPGTRLLVL.